This T cell receptor (beta chain) was sequenced during a study of blood T cell repertoires in COVID-19. Study as a whole: Specimens from acute and convalescent COVID-19 originated in the United States, Italy and Spain.

Germline V gives CDR1 KGHDR, CDR2 SFDVKD. This CDR3 spans 13 amino acids. Unmatched junction bases numbered 3, after V lost 5 bases and J lost 5 bases. Profiling relied on immunoSEQ multiplex PCR, and the TCRdb table lists in-frame clones only, not all of them. The sample carries about 160,000 clones, 70% to 80% recorded once. This clone was counted once. The TCR originated in a man in his sixties with acute or convalescent COVID-19. Sequencing input: peripheral blood. The chain combines TRBV24-1 with TRBJ1-1; 8 nucleotides match TRBD1. The CDR3 DNA sequence: TGTGCCACCAGTGCGACAGGGGTGACTGAAGCTTTCTTT. Translation gives CATSATGVTEAFF.